This record concerns one T cell receptor beta chain sequence. TCRdb re-derived calls from the reads in MiXCR, one entry per CDR3 protein. This sample yields fewer than 250,000 distinct CDR3 sequences, of which about 28% are seen a single time; around 6.8% belongs to the top ten. This sample is part of a study of kidney transplant recipient with SARS-CoV-2 infection. The CDR3 sequence is 16 residues long. After removal of 1 base from V and 4 bases from J, the junction contained 3 bases not matched to a gene. Germline V gives CDR1 MNHNS, CDR2 SASEGT. This clonotype was obtained from a young adult male patient who had COVID-19 and was a kidney transplant recipient. The graft donor may account for some of the T cells. The rearrangement joins TRBV6-1 to TRBJ2-1; 11 positions match TRBD2. Sequenced material: a blood sample, taken at baseline and on approximately day 120 from a kidney transplant recipient. The CDR3 bases are TGTGCCAGCAGTGAAGTTGCTAGCGGGGGGTACAATGAGCAGTTCTTC. It yields the protein CASSEVASGGYNEQFF.